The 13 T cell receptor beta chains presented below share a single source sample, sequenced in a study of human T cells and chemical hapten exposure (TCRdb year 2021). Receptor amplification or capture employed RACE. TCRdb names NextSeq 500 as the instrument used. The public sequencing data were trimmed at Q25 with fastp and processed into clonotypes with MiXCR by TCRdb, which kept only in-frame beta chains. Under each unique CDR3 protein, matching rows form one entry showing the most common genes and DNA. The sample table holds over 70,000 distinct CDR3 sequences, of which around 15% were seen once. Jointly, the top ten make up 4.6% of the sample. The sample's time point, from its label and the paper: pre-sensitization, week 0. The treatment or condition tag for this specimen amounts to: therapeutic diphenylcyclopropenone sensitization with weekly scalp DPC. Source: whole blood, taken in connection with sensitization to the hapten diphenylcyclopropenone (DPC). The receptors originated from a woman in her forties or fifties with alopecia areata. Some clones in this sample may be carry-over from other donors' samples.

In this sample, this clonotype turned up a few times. In nucleotides, the CDR3 is TGTGCCACCAGTGATTCAAGAAGTTACGAGCAGTACTTC. It yields the protein CATSDSRSYEQYF. The chain is built from TRBV24-1 and TRBJ2-7; D remains ambiguous. Trimming removed 2 bases at V and 4 bases at J, with 8 bases between. This CDR3 is 13 amino acids long. Germline loops: CDR1 KGHDR, CDR2 SFDVKD.

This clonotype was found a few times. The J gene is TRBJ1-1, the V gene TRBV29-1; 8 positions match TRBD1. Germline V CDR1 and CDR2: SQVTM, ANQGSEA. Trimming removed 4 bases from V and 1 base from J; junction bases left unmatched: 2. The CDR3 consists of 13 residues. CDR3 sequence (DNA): TGCAGCGTTGGCACAGGGGGGAACACTGAAGCTTTCTTT. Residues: CSVGTGGNTEAFF.

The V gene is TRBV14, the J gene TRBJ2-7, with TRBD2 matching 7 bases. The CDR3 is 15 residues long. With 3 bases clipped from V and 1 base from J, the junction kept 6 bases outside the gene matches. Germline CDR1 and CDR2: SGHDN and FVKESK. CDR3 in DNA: TGTGCCAGCAGCCAGGGACTATCCTATTCCTACGAGCAGTACTTC. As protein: CASSQGLSYSYEQYF.

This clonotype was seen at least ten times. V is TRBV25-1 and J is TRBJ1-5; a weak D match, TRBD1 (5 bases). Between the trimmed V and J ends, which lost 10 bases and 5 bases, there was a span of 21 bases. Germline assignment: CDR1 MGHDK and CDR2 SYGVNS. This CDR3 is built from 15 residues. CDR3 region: CANPSVTAFHQPQHF. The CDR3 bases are TGTGCCAATCCATCCGTGACAGCTTTTCATCAGCCCCAGCATTTT.

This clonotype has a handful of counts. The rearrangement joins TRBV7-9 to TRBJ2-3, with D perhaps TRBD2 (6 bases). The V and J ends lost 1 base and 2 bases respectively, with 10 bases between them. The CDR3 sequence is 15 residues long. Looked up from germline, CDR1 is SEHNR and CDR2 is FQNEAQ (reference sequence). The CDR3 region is CASSLDGSDTDTQYF. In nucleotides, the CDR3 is TGTGCCAGCAGCTTAGACGGGAGCGACACAGATACGCAGTATTTT. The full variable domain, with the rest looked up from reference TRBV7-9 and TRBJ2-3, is DTGVSQNPRHKITKRGQNVTFRCDPISEHNRLYWYRQTLGQGPEFLTYFQNEAQLEKSRLLSDRFSAERPKGSFSTLEIQRTEQGDSAMYLCASSLDGSDTDTQYFGPGTRLTVL.

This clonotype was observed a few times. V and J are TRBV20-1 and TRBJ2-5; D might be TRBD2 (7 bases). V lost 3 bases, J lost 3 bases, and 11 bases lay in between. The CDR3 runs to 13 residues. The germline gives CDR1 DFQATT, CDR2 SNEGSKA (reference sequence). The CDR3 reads CSASRGREETQYF. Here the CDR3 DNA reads TGCAGTGCTAGTAGGGGGAGGGAAGAGACCCAGTACTTC.

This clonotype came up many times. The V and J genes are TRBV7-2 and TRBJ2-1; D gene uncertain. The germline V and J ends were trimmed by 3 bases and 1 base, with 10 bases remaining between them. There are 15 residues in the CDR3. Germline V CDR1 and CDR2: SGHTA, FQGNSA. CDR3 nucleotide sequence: TGTGCCAGCAGCTTCACGGTCGGTTCCTACAATGAGCAGTTCTTC. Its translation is CASSFTVGSYNEQFF. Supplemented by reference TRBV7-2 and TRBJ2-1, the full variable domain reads GAGVSQSPSNKVTEKGKDVELRCDPISGHTALYWYRQSLGQGLEFLIYFQGNSAPDKSGLPSDRFSAERTGGSVSTLTIQRTQQEDSAVYLCASSFTVGSYNEQFFGPGTRLTVL.

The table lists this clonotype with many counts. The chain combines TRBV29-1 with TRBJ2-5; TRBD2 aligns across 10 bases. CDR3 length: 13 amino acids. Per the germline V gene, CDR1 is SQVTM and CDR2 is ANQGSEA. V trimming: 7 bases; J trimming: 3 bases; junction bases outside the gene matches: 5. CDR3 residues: CSAWTSGKETQYF. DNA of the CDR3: TGCAGCGCCTGGACTAGCGGTAAAGAGACCCAGTACTTC.

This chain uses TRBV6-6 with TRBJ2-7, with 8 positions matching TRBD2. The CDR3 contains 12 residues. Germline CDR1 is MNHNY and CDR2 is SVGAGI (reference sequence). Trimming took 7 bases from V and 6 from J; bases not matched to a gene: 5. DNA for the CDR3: TGTGCCAGCACTAACGGACTAGCCGAGCAGTACTTC. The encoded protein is CASTNGLAEQYF.

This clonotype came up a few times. The CDR3 bases are TGTGCCAGCAGCTCTAGGGGACAGGGGTTGGAAGCTTTCTTT. Residues: CASSSRGQGLEAFF. The V call is TRBV7-9, the J call TRBJ1-1; the match to TRBD1 covers 10 bases. Germline V gene data show CDR1 as SEHNR and CDR2 as FQNEAQ (reference sequence). V was pared by 4 bases and J by 8 bases, with 7 bases of the junction left unmatched. CDR3 length: 14 amino acids.

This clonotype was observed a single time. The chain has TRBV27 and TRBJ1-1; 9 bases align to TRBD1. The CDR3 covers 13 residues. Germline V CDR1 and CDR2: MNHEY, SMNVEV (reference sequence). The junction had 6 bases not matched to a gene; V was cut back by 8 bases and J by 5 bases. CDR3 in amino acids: CASRDRARTEAFF. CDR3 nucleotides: TGTGCCAGCCGGGACAGGGCGAGGACTGAAGCTTTCTTT.

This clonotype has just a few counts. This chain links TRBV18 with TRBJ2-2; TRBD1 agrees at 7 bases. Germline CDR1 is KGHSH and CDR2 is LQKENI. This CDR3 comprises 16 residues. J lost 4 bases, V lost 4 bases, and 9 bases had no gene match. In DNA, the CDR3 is TGTGCCAGCTCACTCAAACGACAGGGAAGCACCGGGGAGCTGTTTTTT. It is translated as CASSLKRQGSTGELFF.

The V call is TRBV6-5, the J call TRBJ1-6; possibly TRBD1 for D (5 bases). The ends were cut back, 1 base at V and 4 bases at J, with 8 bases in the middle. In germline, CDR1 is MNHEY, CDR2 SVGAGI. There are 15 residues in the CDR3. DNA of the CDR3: TGTGCCAGCAGTTACTTTCAGGGATATAATTCACCCCTCCACTTT. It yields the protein CASSYFQGYNSPLHF.